The 20 T cell receptor beta chains in this list originate from one sample, sequenced in a study of blood T cell repertoires in COVID-19. This table comes from immunoSEQ multiplex PCR, and its TCRdb copy is limited to in-frame clones, with some not included. This table holds about 120,000 clones, roughly 90% found once. Sequencing was done on a sample of peripheral blood. Receptors were obtained from a man in his sixties with COVID-19, enrolled during active disease.

This clone was counted a single time. The V gene is TRBV6-6, the J gene TRBJ1-2, with D possibly being TRBD1 (6 bases). CDR1 and CDR2 (germline): MNHNY, SVGAGI (reference sequence). Trimming took off 6 bases at V and 8 bases at J, with 19 bases between the two ends. The CDR3 extends over 14 amino acids. The CDR3 DNA reads TGTGCCAGCAGCATCGGGGGGCGGGCGCGGGGCTACACCTTC. Protein product: CASSIGGRARGYTF.

This chain uses TRBV28 with TRBJ2-6; TRBD2 might be the D (5 bases). This CDR3 is built from 15 residues. The V end was cut by 1 base, the J end by 2 bases, with 6 bases between. The germline CDR1 and CDR2 sequences are MDHEN and SYDVKM. CDR3 loop: CASSLSGAGANVLTF. The CDR3 nucleotides are TGTGCCAGCAGTTTATCCGGGGCTGGGGCCAACGTCCTGACTTTC.

This clone occurred a few times. V usage is TRBV5-4 and J usage is TRBJ1-4; D is unresolved. The V end was cut by 7 bases, the J end by 3 bases, with 13 bases between. The CDR3 loop spans 14 amino acids. Germline loops: CDR1 SGHNT, CDR2 YYREEE (reference sequence). The CDR3 nucleotides read TGTGCCAGCGGTTTTGACGCGGCTAATGAAAAACTGTTTTTT. Translating gives CASGFDAANEKLFF.

As for this clone: This sample also contains other DNA sequences that code for the same CDR3. The chain couples TRBV5-4 to TRBJ1-2, with D possibly matching TRBD1 (6 bases). The germline V gene encodes CDR1 SGHNT and CDR2 YYREEE (reference sequence). The CDR3 runs 14 residues. Trimming took off 4 bases at V and 0 bases at J, with 10 bases between the two ends. CDR3 sequence (DNA): TGTGCCAGCAGCCCGACAGGACCTAACTATGGCTACACCTTC. Amino acids: CASSPTGPNYGYTF.

J is TRBJ2-7 and V is TRBV4-2; a possible D gene is TRBD1 (6 bases). Germline assignment: CDR1 LGHNA and CDR2 YNFKEQ. The CDR3 sequence is 15 residues long. V was clipped by 0 bases and J by 3 bases, with 12 bases between them. CDR3 sequence reads: CASSQEGASNYEQYF. CDR3 nucleotides: TGTGCCAGCAGCCAAGAGGGGGCATCAAACTACGAGCAGTACTTC.

The genes are TRBV5-1 and TRBJ2-7; D possibly corresponds to TRBD1 (7 bases). The length of the CDR3 is 15 residues. Per the germline V gene, CDR1 is SGHRS and CDR2 is YFSETQ. Trimming took off 0 bases at V and 0 bases at J, with 10 bases between the two ends. This CDR3 reads CASSLGQGLSYEQYF. The CDR3 bases are TGCGCCAGCAGCTTGGGACAGGGACTCTCCTACGAGCAGTACTTC.

The rearrangement uses TRBV7-3 and TRBJ1-1; a possible D gene is TRBD1 (6 bases). Germline CDR1 SGHTA, CDR2 FQGTGA. The CDR3 has 13 residues. The V and J ends lost 4 bases and 2 bases respectively, with 8 bases between them. Here the CDR3 reads CASSSDSNTEAFF. The CDR3 nucleotides are TGTGCCAGCAGCTCGGACAGTAACACTGAAGCTTTCTTT.

The chain joins TRBV2 to TRBJ2-3; D call uncertain. Germline CDR1 SNHLY, CDR2 FYNNEI. This CDR3 spans 15 amino acids. V lost 4 bases, J lost 4 bases, and 15 bases lay in between. The CDR3 loop is CASSVRLQAPDTQYF. Here the CDR3 DNA reads TGTGCCAGCAGTGTTCGGCTCCAGGCCCCAGATACGCAGTATTTT.

The chain employs TRBV7-2 and TRBJ1-1, with D tentatively TRBD1 (5 bases). The germline V gene has CDR1 SGHTA and CDR2 FQGNSA. The CDR3 is made up of 14 amino acids. V gave up 2 bases and J gave up 2 bases, with 9 bases separating them. CDR3 bases: TGTGCCAGCAGCTTATCCAGGGCTAACACTGAAGCTTTCTTT. It is translated as CASSLSRANTEAFF.

V gene TRBV28 combines with J gene TRBJ2-3; tentative D call: TRBD1 (6 bases). The CDR3 extends over 14 amino acids. Deletions cut 7 bases from V and 2 bases from J, with 13 bases between. Per the germline V gene, CDR1 is MDHEN and CDR2 is SYDVKM. Here the CDR3 reads CASIPEGHTDTQYF. CDR3 coding DNA: TGTGCCAGCATTCCAGAGGGACACACAGATACGCAGTATTTT.

V usage is TRBV5-4 and J usage is TRBJ2-3; 11 bases align to TRBD2. Germline V lookup: CDR1 SGHNT, CDR2 YYREEE (reference sequence). Trimming cost V 3 bases and J 5 bases; bases outside gene matches: 8. CDR3 size: 16 residues. DNA for the CDR3: TGTGCCAGCAGCTCCAACCCGACTAGCGGGGTAGATACGCAGTATTTT. Translation: CASSSNPTSGVDTQYF.

V and J are TRBV4-1 and TRBJ1-1; D possibly corresponds to TRBD1 (6 bases). The germline V and J ends were trimmed by 4 bases and 3 bases, with 15 bases remaining between them. The CDR3 has 15 residues. Looked up from germline, CDR1 is MGHRA and CDR2 is YSYEKL. The CDR3 is CASSRDPRQDTEAFF. DNA of the CDR3: TGCGCCAGCAGCCGCGACCCCCGACAGGACACTGAAGCTTTCTTT.

The rearrangement links TRBV30 to TRBJ1-1; D uncertain. CDR3 length: 12 amino acids. V was clipped by 0 bases and J by 7 bases, with 9 bases between them. Germline V gene sequence: CDR1 GTSNPN, CDR2 SVGIG (reference sequence). The CDR3 loop is CAWSVRVVEAFF. In nucleotides, the CDR3 is TGTGCCTGGAGTGTACGGGTTGTTGAAGCTTTCTTT.

The rearrangement links TRBV3-1 (or the pseudogene TRBV3-2) to TRBJ2-7; 15 bases are a match to TRBD2. Germline CDR1 is LGHDT and CDR2 is YNNKEL (reference sequence). The CDR3 has 15 residues. J lost 3 bases, V lost 6 bases, and 3 bases had no gene match. CDR3 residues: CASRGLAGGGYEQYF. In DNA form, the CDR3 reads TGTGCCAGCAGGGGACTAGCGGGGGGAGGCTACGAGCAGTACTTC.

The chain joins TRBV6-4 to TRBJ1-1, with TRBD1 matching over 7 bases. Unmatched junction bases numbered 5, after V lost 5 bases and J lost 8 bases. The CDR3 covers 12 residues. Looked up from germline, CDR1 is MRHNA and CDR2 is SNTAGT. The DNA for the CDR3 is TGTGCCAGCAGTAATAACAGGGGAGAAGCTTTCTTT. This translates into CASSNNRGEAFF.

The CDR3 coding sequence is TGTGCCAGTAGTATAGTTGGTAGCGGGGGGGGTTACAATGAGCAGTTCTTC. Translation: CASSIVGSGGGYNEQFF. This chain joins TRBV19 and TRBJ2-1, with TRBD2 identical over 11 bases. The J segment lost 4 bases and the V segment lost 1 base, leaving 6 bases of the junction unmatched. The CDR3 runs 17 residues. Germline CDR1 reads LNHDA; CDR2 reads SQIVND (reference sequence). Looking up the rest from reference TRBV19 and TRBJ2-1 gives the full variable domain: DGGITQSPKYLFRKEGQNVTLSCEQNLNHDAMYWYRQDPGQGLRLIYYSQIVNDFQKGDIAEGYSVSREKKESFPLTVTSAQKNPTAFYLCASSIVGSGGGYNEQFFGPGTRLTVL.

The rearrangement uses TRBV3-1 (or the pseudogene TRBV3-2) and TRBJ2-7, with 11 bases lining up with TRBD2. The CDR3 spans 15 residues. Germline-derived CDR1 and CDR2 are LGHDT and YNNKEL (reference sequence). V lost 4 bases, J lost 2 bases, and 4 bases stayed unmatched. In DNA, the CDR3 is TGTGCCAGCAGCCCTCCACTAGCGGGGGCCTACGAGCAGTACTTC. It yields the protein CASSPPLAGAYEQYF.

Turning to this clone: This CDR3 is also generated by other DNA sequences in the sample. The rearrangement links TRBV9 to TRBJ1-1, with TRBD1 as a possible D gene (6 bases). V dropped 0 bases and J dropped 8 bases, with 11 bases sitting between them. Germline V gives CDR1 SGDLS, CDR2 YYNGEE. There are 13 residues in the CDR3. This CDR3 is CASSVETGTEAFF. The DNA of the CDR3 is TGTGCCAGCAGCGTAGAGACGGGGACAGAAGCTTTCTTT.

This clone was detected many times. V and J are TRBV19 and TRBJ1-6, with D maybe TRBD1 (5 bases). The length of the CDR3 is 17 residues. Germline values: CDR1 LNHDA, CDR2 SQIVND (reference sequence). V lost 5 bases to trimming and J lost 9 bases, with 23 bases between them. The chain's CDR3 is CASSPATGRGNGSPLHF. The CDR3 DNA is TGTGCCAGTAGTCCCGCCACAGGTCGGGGGAATGGTTCACCCCTCCACTTT.

The chain employs TRBV6-6 and TRBJ1-5, with 8 positions matching TRBD1. The CDR3 extends over 15 amino acids. The junction had 8 bases not matched to a gene; V was cut back by 3 bases and J by 7 bases. Germline lookup yields CDR1 MNHNY and CDR2 SVGAGI (reference sequence). In DNA, the CDR3 is TGTGCCAGCAGTTATCCCGGACAGGGTGGCCAGCCCCAGCATTTT. Residues: CASSYPGQGGQPQHF.